One and the same sample provided the 32 T cell receptor beta chains below, sequenced in a study of T cell responses to AZD1222 COVID-19 vaccine. Assay used: immunoSEQ multiplex PCR; TCRdb lists only in-frame clones, some missing. This sample has about 150,000 clones, with around 90% found just once. Source: peripheral blood, taken on day 0 of AZD1222 vaccination. These receptors originate from an adult in good health.

This clone was detected once. In DNA form, the CDR3 reads TGTGCCAGCAGTTCCAGGGGGACAGGCTTGTATCAGCCCCAGCATTTT. It translates to CASSSRGTGLYQPQHF. J is TRBJ1-5 and V is TRBV6-2 or TRBV6-3, with 8 positions matching TRBD1. CDR1 and CDR2 from the germline V gene are MNHEY and SVGEGT. V trimming: 4 bases; J trimming: 5 bases; junction bases outside the gene matches: 10. The length of the CDR3 is 16 residues.

The chain combines TRBV7-2 with TRBJ2-4; D gene uncertain. This CDR3 spans 13 amino acids. The germline CDR1 and CDR2 sequences are SGHTA and FQGNSA. Trimming took 3 bases from V and 6 from J, leaving 9 bases between them. The CDR3 sequence is CASSFGMRNIQYF. For the CDR3, the DNA is TGTGCCAGCAGCTTCGGCATGCGAAACATTCAGTACTTC.

The chain joins TRBV6-1 to TRBJ1-3; no reliable D call. Germline-derived CDR1 and CDR2 are MNHNS and SASEGT. The V and J ends lost 3 bases and 2 bases respectively, with 11 bases between them. The CDR3 consists of 15 residues. As DNA, the CDR3 is TGTGCCAGCAGTGAGGGTCGGATGACTGGAAACACCATATATTTT. Protein sequence: CASSEGRMTGNTIYF.

The chain joins TRBV18 to TRBJ2-6; TRBD1 aligns across 9 bases. The CDR3 totals 16 residues. The J segment lost 4 bases and the V segment lost 8 bases, leaving 9 bases of the junction unmatched. Germline V gene lookup returns CDR1 KGHSH and CDR2 LQKENI. The CDR3 DNA reads TGTGCCAGCACCGCACAGGGGGCGCACGGGGCCAACGTCCTGACTTTC. Translation gives CASTAQGAHGANVLTF.

V and J are TRBV28 and TRBJ1-2, with no clear D. V dropped 3 bases and J dropped 2 bases, with 19 bases sitting between them. The CDR3 consists of 17 residues. CDR1 and CDR2 (germline): MDHEN, SYDVKM. This CDR3 is CASSFIQRGEANYGYTF. For the CDR3, the DNA is TGTGCCAGCAGTTTTATCCAGAGAGGCGAGGCCAACTATGGCTACACCTTC.

CDR3 sequence (DNA): TGCGCCAGCAGCAGGGAGACAGGGGGCGGGGAGACCCAGTACTTC. Protein sequence: CASSRETGGGETQYF. The chain couples TRBV5-1 to TRBJ2-5; 10 nucleotides agree with TRBD1. Germline V gene sequence: CDR1 SGHRS, CDR2 YFSETQ. V was clipped by 4 bases and J by 5 bases; unmatched bases: 8. This CDR3 comprises 15 residues. The full variable domain, completed using reference TRBV5-1 and TRBJ2-5, is KAGVTQTPRYLIKTRGQQVTLSCSPISGHRSVSWYQQTPGQGLQFLFEYFSETQRNKGNFPGRFSGRQFSNSRSEMNVSTLELGDSALYLCASSRETGGGETQYFGPGTRLLVL.

The rearrangement uses TRBV14 and TRBJ1-2; 10 nucleotides match TRBD1. CDR1 SGHDN and CDR2 FVKESK come from the germline V gene. The ends lost 2 bases at V and 13 bases at J; junction bases unmatched: 16. The CDR3 sequence is 16 residues long. The CDR3 sequence: CASSQISTRQGASSTF. The DNA of the CDR3 is TGTGCCAGCAGCCAAATAAGTACGAGACAGGGGGCAAGTTCCACCTTC. Looking up the rest from reference TRBV14 and TRBJ1-2 gives the full variable domain: EAGVTQFPSHSVIEKGQTVTLRCDPISGHDNLYWYRRVMGKEIKFLLHFVKESKQDESGMPNNRFLAERTGGTYSTLKVQPAELEDSGVYFCASSQISTRQGASSTFGSGTRLTVV.

The chain combines TRBV30 with TRBJ2-3; 12 positions agree with TRBD2. The V gene's germline CDR1 is GTSNPN and CDR2 SVGIG (reference sequence). Unmatched junction bases numbered 5, after V lost 2 bases and J lost 5 bases. This CDR3 comprises 15 residues. The CDR3 protein is CAWSYLAGGQDTQYF. CDR3 nucleotide sequence: TGTGCCTGGAGTTACCTAGCGGGGGGGCAAGATACGCAGTATTTT.

This clone was observed a handful of times. For the CDR3, the DNA is TGTGCCTGGTCGACAGGCTACGAGCAGTACTTC. Protein sequence: CAWSTGYEQYF. The chain uses TRBV30 and TRBJ2-7; D possibly corresponds to TRBD1 (6 bases). V was pared by 5 bases and J by 3 bases, with 8 bases between. In germline, CDR1 is GTSNPN, CDR2 SVGIG (reference sequence). This CDR3 contains 11 residues.

V is TRBV11-2 and J is TRBJ1-4; 7 bases are shared with TRBD1. J was trimmed by 7 bases and V by 8 bases; bases with no gene match: 4. The CDR3 spans 12 residues. Germline values: CDR1 SGHAT, CDR2 FQNNGV. The CDR3 loop is CASGTEIEKLFF. CDR3 coding DNA: TGTGCCAGCGGGACAGAGATTGAAAAACTGTTTTTT.

The chain employs TRBV28 and TRBJ1-1; D uncertain. Germline V lookup: CDR1 MDHEN, CDR2 SYDVKM. This CDR3 has 15 residues. V lost 2 bases, J lost 1 base, and 11 bases lay in between. This CDR3 reads CASSLVGLGNTEAFF. In nucleotides, the CDR3 is TGTGCCAGCAGTTTAGTAGGGTTGGGGAACACTGAAGCTTTCTTT.

The gene calls are TRBV28 and TRBJ2-7; weak D call: TRBD1 (6 bases). Germline CDR1 reads MDHEN; CDR2 reads SYDVKM. The CDR3 runs to 13 residues. Trimming removed 7 bases at V and 5 bases at J, with 15 bases between. Here the CDR3 reads CASTQGIYDEQYF. The CDR3 DNA reads as TGTGCCAGCACACAGGGAATATACGACGAGCAGTACTTC.

The gene calls are TRBV12-3 or TRBV12-4 and TRBJ1-5, with a tentative D call TRBD1 (5 bases). The CDR3 is 13 amino acids. V lost 6 bases and J 10 bases, leaving 16 bases between the germline ends. The chain's CDR3 is CASSPQVQGPQHF. The CDR3 nucleotides are TGTGCCAGCAGCCCGCAGGTTCAGGGACCCCAGCATTTT.

The genes are TRBV3-1 (or the pseudogene TRBV3-2) and TRBJ2-2; weak D call: TRBD2 (6 bases). CDR1 LGHDT and CDR2 YNNKEL come from the germline V gene (reference sequence). This CDR3 is 17 amino acids long. Trimming left V 5 bases short and J 7 bases short, with 23 bases between. For the CDR3, the DNA is TGTGCCAGCAGCTCCTACCGGGACTCGCTCGGGGACGGGGAGCTGTTTTTT. This codes for CASSSYRDSLGDGELFF.

This chain joins TRBV5-5 and TRBJ2-7, with D perhaps TRBD1 or TRBD2 (6 bases each). V gave up 0 bases and J gave up 3 bases, with 13 bases separating them. Germline V gene lookup returns CDR1 SGHKS and CDR2 YYEKEE (reference sequence). The CDR3 length is 15 residues. The CDR3 DNA reads as TGTGCCAGCAGCTTGGCAGGAGGGGGGTACTACGAGCAGTACTTC. Translation: CASSLAGGGYYEQYF. The variable domain in full, with the rest retrieved from reference TRBV5-5 and TRBJ2-7, is DAGVTQSPTHLIKTRGQQVTLRCSPISGHKSVSWYQQVLGQGPQFIFQYYEKEERGRGNFPDRFSARQFPNYSSELNVNALLLGDSALYLCASSLAGGGYYEQYFGPGTRLTVT.

This chain links TRBV24-1 with TRBJ2-2; tentatively, D is TRBD2 (5 bases). Trimming left V 1 base short and J 5 bases short, with 7 bases between. Germline-derived CDR1 and CDR2 are KGHDR and SFDVKD. The CDR3 consists of 14 residues. The CDR3 spells CATSDFRGTGELFF. The CDR3 coding sequence is TGTGCCACCAGTGATTTCCGCGGGACCGGGGAGCTGTTTTTT.

This clone has just a few counts. This chain links TRBV11-3 with TRBJ2-7; D is perhaps TRBD2 (5 bases). This CDR3 comprises 15 residues. The V and J ends lost 4 bases and 3 bases respectively, with 16 bases between them. Germline V gene data show CDR1 as SGHNT and CDR2 as YENEEA. The CDR3 loop is CASSSRPIGVYEQYF. For the CDR3, the DNA is TGTGCCAGCAGCTCCCGCCCAATCGGGGTCTACGAGCAGTACTTC.

The chain links TRBV29-1 to TRBJ1-3; D is uncertain. CDR3 length: 18 amino acids. V lost 0 bases and J 1 base, leaving 19 bases between the germline ends. Germline CDR1 and CDR2: SQVTM and ANQGSEA. CDR3 nucleotide sequence: TGCAGCGTTGAAGATTTCGCCAGAGGATCCCTATCTGGAAACACCATATATTTT. This translates into CSVEDFARGSLSGNTIYF.

This CDR3 is CASSEESGGSYEQYF. DNA for the CDR3: TGTGCCAGCAGTGAAGAGTCAGGGGGCTCCTACGAGCAGTACTTC. The chain joins TRBV6-1 to TRBJ2-7; 7 bases line up with TRBD1. V shed 1 base, J shed 0 bases, and the junction held 3 bases outside the gene matches. Germline V gives CDR1 MNHNS, CDR2 SASEGT. The CDR3 extends over 15 amino acids.

Concerning this clone: The germline gene is not matched at one end of the junction; a read error may be the cause. Written as DNA, the CDR3 is TGCGCCAGCAGTGAGACAGGGAATCGGCCCCAGCATTTT. Its protein product is CASSETGNRPQHF. The chain couples TRBV10-1 to TRBJ1-5; D is possibly TRBD1 (6 bases). The germline V gene encodes CDR1 WNHNN and CDR2 SYGVQD (reference sequence). The CDR3 is 13 residues long.

The rearrangement uses TRBV3-1 (or the pseudogene TRBV3-2) and TRBJ2-7, with 14 positions matching TRBD2. The CDR3 has 16 amino acids. V shed 1 base, J shed 3 bases, and the junction held 2 bases outside the gene matches. Germline-derived CDR1 and CDR2 are LGHDT and YNNKEL (reference sequence). Written as DNA, the CDR3 is TGTGCCAGCAGCCAAGCCGGGACTAGCGGGAGCTACGAGCAGTACTTC. Protein product: CASSQAGTSGSYEQYF.

The chain joins TRBV6-1 to TRBJ1-2; tentative D call: TRBD1 (6 bases). Germline assignment: CDR1 MNHNS and CDR2 SASEGT. V dropped 5 bases and J dropped 3 bases, with 10 bases sitting between them. The CDR3 extends over 13 amino acids. The CDR3: CASSTGRDYGYTF. The CDR3, as DNA: TGTGCCAGCAGTACAGGGAGGGACTATGGCTACACCTTC.

This clone has just one count. The V call is TRBV14, the J call TRBJ2-7; D is uncertain. The V gene lost 4 bases and the J gene lost 4 bases, with 17 bases spanning the gap. This CDR3 is 15 amino acids long. Germline CDR1 SGHDN, CDR2 FVKESK. CDR3 loop: CASSLESLPLYEQYF. The CDR3 bases are TGTGCCAGCAGCCTGGAGAGTCTCCCCCTTTACGAGCAGTACTTC.

The rearrangement links TRBV5-1 to TRBJ2-1, with 15 positions matching TRBD2. This CDR3 region has 16 residues. The V segment lost 4 bases and the J segment 9 bases; nucleotides outside the gene matches: 8. Germline V gene sequence: CDR1 SGHRS, CDR2 YFSETQ. The CDR3 sequence: CASSGEGLAGGIEQFF. The DNA for the CDR3 is TGCGCCAGCAGCGGGGAGGGACTAGCGGGAGGTATTGAGCAGTTCTTC.

A few counts support this clone. This chain uses TRBV2 with TRBJ2-7, with TRBD2 identical over 9 bases. The J segment lost 6 bases and the V segment lost 6 bases, leaving 15 bases of the junction unmatched. Per germline, CDR1 SNHLY and CDR2 FYNNEI. The CDR3 spans 16 residues. CDR3: CASSVWPSGTRGEQYF. As DNA, the CDR3 is TGTGCCAGCAGCGTTTGGCCTAGCGGGACCCGGGGCGAGCAGTACTTC.

The chain has TRBV11-3 and TRBJ2-1; 13 bases agree with TRBD2. The length of the CDR3 is 17 residues. The J segment lost 0 bases and the V segment lost 6 bases, leaving 5 bases of the junction unmatched. Per germline, CDR1 SGHNT and CDR2 YENEEA. CDR3 coding DNA: TGTGCCAGCAGTCCCCGGACTAGCGGGAGCTCCTACAATGAGCAGTTCTTC. Protein: CASSPRTSGSSYNEQFF.

The chain employs TRBV19 and TRBJ1-4; no reliable D call. CDR1 is LNHDA and CDR2 is SQIVND in the germline V gene (reference sequence). The CDR3 totals 15 residues. Trimming cost V 4 bases and J 8 bases, with 17 bases left between them. The CDR3 DNA sequence: TGTGCCAGTAGTACCCTGACGTCCGTAAGGGAAAAACTGTTTTTT. Its translation is CASSTLTSVREKLFF. Combining the CDR3 with reference TRBV19 and TRBJ1-4 gives the whole variable domain DGGITQSPKYLFRKEGQNVTLSCEQNLNHDAMYWYRQDPGQGLRLIYYSQIVNDFQKGDIAEGYSVSREKKESFPLTVTSAQKNPTAFYLCASSTLTSVREKLFFGSGTQLSVL.

The CDR3 DNA sequence: TGCGCCAGCAGCTTGGCCCCGGACACTCCTGGGGAGCAGTACTTC. It translates to CASSLAPDTPGEQYF. J is TRBJ2-7 and V is TRBV5-1; perhaps TRBD1 as D (5 bases). This CDR3 contains 15 residues. The V gene lost 0 bases and the J gene lost 7 bases, with 17 bases spanning the gap. Germline-derived CDR1 and CDR2 are SGHRS and YFSETQ. Full variable domain (remainder filled in from reference TRBV5-1 and TRBJ2-7): KAGVTQTPRYLIKTRGQQVTLSCSPISGHRSVSWYQQTPGQGLQFLFEYFSETQRNKGNFPGRFSGRQFSNSRSEMNVSTLELGDSALYLCASSLAPDTPGEQYFGPGTRLTVT.

The chain has TRBV18 and TRBJ2-7, with 7 bases aligning to TRBD2. Germline loops: CDR1 KGHSH, CDR2 LQKENI. J gave up 3 bases and V 0 bases, and 8 bases lay outside the gene matches. The CDR3 consists of 16 residues. This CDR3 is CASSPPSGGAGYEQYF. The CDR3 region has the DNA TGTGCCAGCTCACCACCATCGGGAGGAGCCGGCTACGAGCAGTACTTC. Complete variable domain (other parts from reference TRBV18 and TRBJ2-7): NAGVMQNPRHLVRRRGQEARLRCSPMKGHSHVYWYRQLPEEGLKFMVYLQKENIIDESGMPKERFSAEFPKEGPSILRIQQVVRGDSAAYFCASSPPSGGAGYEQYFGPGTRLTVT.

The V and J genes are TRBV9 and TRBJ1-6, with 8 bases fitting TRBD1. Trimming took 7 bases from V and 9 from J; bases not matched to a gene: 12. In germline, CDR1 is SGDLS, CDR2 YYNGEE. This CDR3 has 15 residues. DNA for the CDR3: TGTGCCAGCGGAGCCTATCAGGGGGCTGGTTCACCCCTCCACTTT. Protein product: CASGAYQGAGSPLHF.

This chain connects TRBV18 to TRBJ2-1; D gene uncertain. The V end was cut by 4 bases, the J end by 8 bases, with 9 bases between. From germline, CDR1 is KGHSH and CDR2 LQKENI. This CDR3 region has 12 residues. CDR3 sequence (DNA): TGTGCCAGCTCACAATCACGGGATGAGCAGTTCTTC. It translates to CASSQSRDEQFF.

This chain links TRBV5-5 with TRBJ2-3; D is uncertain. V was shortened by 3 bases and J by 6 bases, with 5 bases between the two germline ends. Looked up from germline, CDR1 is SGHKS and CDR2 is YYEKEE (reference sequence). The length of the CDR3 is 11 residues. The CDR3 DNA reads TGTGCCAGCAGCTCCTTTGATACGCAGTATTTT. Residues: CASSSFDTQYF.